The 24 T cell receptor beta chains below come from one sample, sequenced in a study of T cell changes during pregnancy in multiple sclerosis. The repertoire was sequenced with immunoSEQ multiplex PCR; TCRdb's copy has only in-frame clones and lacks some. The sample carries fewer than 55,000 clones, around 92% recorded once. The sequenced material came from peripheral blood. Source of these receptors: a female donor with multiple sclerosis, enrolled in a pregnancy study.

The chain joins TRBV7-2 to TRBJ2-5, with a possible D match to TRBD1 (6 bases). CDR3 length equals 15 residues. V was trimmed by 1 base and J by 5 bases, leaving 14 bases between them. CDR1 and CDR2 (germline): SGHTA, FQGNSA. CDR3 sequence (DNA): TGTGCCAGCAGCTTAGGAGGCAGGGGCGCCGAGACCCAGTACTTC. This translates into CASSLGGRGAETQYF. Looking up the rest from reference TRBV7-2 and TRBJ2-5 gives the full variable domain: GAGVSQSPSNKVTEKGKDVELRCDPISGHTALYWYRQSLGQGLEFLIYFQGNSAPDKSGLPSDRFSAERTGGSVSTLTIQRTQQEDSAVYLCASSLGGRGAETQYFGPGTRLLVL.

This chain uses TRBV11-2 with TRBJ2-2, with 11 bases identical to TRBD2. J was trimmed by 7 bases and V by 8 bases; bases with no gene match: 6. Germline lookup yields CDR1 SGHAT and CDR2 FQNNGV. The CDR3 spans 14 residues. CDR3 in DNA: TGTGCCAGCCGCGGGCTAGCGGGAGGCGGGGAGCTGTTTTTT. Protein: CASRGLAGGGELFF.

This CDR3 reads CASSLVEETQYF. CDR3 sequence (DNA): TGTGCCAGCAGCTTAGTAGAAGAGACCCAGTACTTC. The chain employs TRBV7-9 and TRBJ2-5, with D hard to call. The V gene's germline CDR1 is SEHNR and CDR2 FQNEAQ (reference sequence). This CDR3 region has 12 residues. With 1 base removed from V and 3 bases from J, the gap between germline ends came to 3 bases.

This clone appeared a single time. The chain has TRBV25-1 and TRBJ2-2; the match to TRBD1 covers 8 bases. The V and J ends lost 3 bases and 5 bases, in that order; junction bases with no gene match: 2. This CDR3 contains 14 residues. CDR1 MGHDK and CDR2 SYGVNS come from the germline V gene. The CDR3: CASSERQGTGELFF. As DNA, the CDR3 is TGTGCCAGCAGTGAGAGACAGGGGACCGGGGAGCTGTTTTTT.

The chain couples TRBV28 to TRBJ1-5, with D possibly matching TRBD1 (5 bases). From germline, CDR1 is MDHEN and CDR2 SYDVKM. The CDR3 consists of 14 residues. With 5 bases removed from V and 4 bases from J, the gap between germline ends came to 12 bases. The CDR3: CASSRAGGNQPQHF. The CDR3 DNA reads as TGTGCCAGCAGTCGGGCGGGGGGTAATCAGCCCCAGCATTTT.

The rearrangement links TRBV6-5 to TRBJ2-2; 12 bases align to TRBD2. Germline V gives CDR1 MNHEY, CDR2 SVGAGI. This CDR3 has 15 residues. V was pared by 6 bases and J by 7 bases, with 6 bases of the junction left unmatched. CDR3 in amino acids: CASSRLAGEGGELFF. Here the CDR3 DNA reads TGTGCCAGCAGCAGACTAGCGGGAGAGGGCGGGGAGCTGTTTTTT.

This chain uses TRBV7-7 with TRBJ2-3, with 8 nucleotides matching TRBD2. CDR1 SSHAT and CDR2 FNYEAQ come from the germline V gene (reference sequence). The V gene end was trimmed by 2 bases and the J gene end by 2 bases; junction bases not matched to a gene: 6. CDR3 length: 16 amino acids. The CDR3 sequence is CASSLYPAGVTDTQYF. DNA for the CDR3: TGTGCCAGCAGCTTATACCCAGCGGGAGTCACAGATACGCAGTATTTT.

V is TRBV18 and J is TRBJ1-4; maybe TRBD1 (6 bases). Trimming removed 6 bases from V and 0 bases from J, with 11 bases in between. CDR1 KGHSH and CDR2 LQKENI come from the germline V gene. The CDR3 extends over 15 amino acids. Written as DNA, the CDR3 is TGTGCCAGCTCCCCTCGGACAGCAACTAATGAAAAACTGTTTTTT. This translates into CASSPRTATNEKLFF.

The J gene is TRBJ2-1, the V gene TRBV2; TRBD2 matches 11 bases. V trimming: 3 bases; J trimming: 3 bases; junction bases outside the gene matches: 4. CDR3 length: 16 residues. Germline V gene data show CDR1 as SNHLY and CDR2 as FYNNEI. In DNA, the CDR3 is TGTGCCAGCAGTGAGTGGACTAGCGGGCTCTACAATGAGCAGTTCTTC. This sequence encodes CASSEWTSGLYNEQFF.

V gene TRBV7-9 combines with J gene TRBJ2-5; 10 nucleotides line up with TRBD2. V lost 5 bases, J lost 8 bases, and 11 bases stayed unmatched. This CDR3 has 15 amino acids. From germline, CDR1 is SEHNR and CDR2 FQNEAQ (reference sequence). This CDR3 is CASSEVTSGDATQYF. CDR3 nucleotide sequence: TGTGCCAGCAGCGAAGTTACTAGCGGGGACGCTACCCAGTACTTC.

The rearrangement joins TRBV4-2 to TRBJ2-2, with D perhaps matching TRBD2 (6 bases). Trimming pared 4 bases from V and 1 base from J, leaving 16 bases between. This CDR3 contains 17 residues. The germline V gene has CDR1 LGHNA and CDR2 YNFKEQ. The CDR3 region is CASSPLGDSVNTGELFF. The CDR3 DNA reads TGTGCCAGCAGCCCCCTTGGGGACTCCGTGAACACCGGGGAGCTGTTTTTT.

The chain uses TRBV4-1 and TRBJ1-2; D gene uncertain. Germline loops: CDR1 MGHRA, CDR2 YSYEKL. The V gene lost 5 bases and the J gene lost 4 bases, with 14 bases spanning the gap. The CDR3 has 14 residues. In DNA form, the CDR3 reads TGCGCCAGCAGCTCGGAGGCAGGTAGCTATGGCTACACCTTC. This translates into CASSSEAGSYGYTF.

V is TRBV4-2 and J is TRBJ1-2; tentatively, D is TRBD1 (5 bases). This CDR3 is built from 13 residues. In germline, CDR1 is LGHNA, CDR2 YNFKEQ. V was cut by 3 bases and J by 2 bases, with 7 bases left in between. In nucleotides, the CDR3 is TGTGCCAGCAGCCATAGACAGAACTATGGCTACACCTTC. It translates to CASSHRQNYGYTF.

This clone has only one observation. This chain links TRBV2 with TRBJ2-1, with D perhaps matching TRBD1 (6 bases). Germline V CDR1 and CDR2: SNHLY, FYNNEI. This CDR3 is built from 14 residues. Trimming shortened V by 6 bases and J by 8 bases, and 17 bases separated the two germline ends. The CDR3 sequence: CASRKDSQSDEQFF. The CDR3 DNA reads TGTGCCAGCAGAAAGGACAGTCAAAGTGATGAGCAGTTCTTC.

The genes are TRBV5-6 and TRBJ2-7, with TRBD1 matching 10 bases. J lost 5 bases, V lost 3 bases, and 11 bases had no gene match. Germline CDR1 reads SGHDT; CDR2 reads YYEEEE. The CDR3 totals 16 residues. The CDR3 region is CASSSFPGTGADEQYF. The CDR3 DNA reads as TGTGCCAGCAGCTCCTTTCCCGGGACAGGGGCTGACGAGCAGTACTTC.

The V and J genes are TRBV7-2 and TRBJ2-7; 9 nucleotides match TRBD1. The V segment lost 3 bases and the J segment 2 bases; nucleotides outside the gene matches: 2. The CDR3 is 14 residues long. Germline CDR1 reads SGHTA; CDR2 reads FQGNSA. For the CDR3, the DNA is TGTGCCAGCAGCTTGGGACAGGGAGCCTACGAGCAGTACTTC. Its translation: CASSLGQGAYEQYF.

As regards this clone: The identical CDR3 is also encoded by other nucleotide sequences in the sample. The J gene is TRBJ2-3, the V gene TRBV6-4, with D possibly TRBD2 on 6 matching bases. The CDR3 sequence is 15 residues long. V lost 0 bases to trimming and J lost 2 bases, with 9 bases between them. Germline V lookup: CDR1 MRHNA, CDR2 SNTAGT. The DNA for the CDR3 is TGTGCCAGCAGTGACTCGGCGGGATCCACAGATACGCAGTATTTT. Translated, it gives CASSDSAGSTDTQYF.

The chain is built from TRBV7-9 and TRBJ1-3, with D unresolved. CDR1 SEHNR and CDR2 FQNEAQ come from the germline V gene (reference sequence). The length of the CDR3 is 13 residues. V lost 6 bases, J lost 2 bases, and 8 bases lay in between. As DNA, the CDR3 is TGTGCCAGCAGTCTGACGGCTGGAAACACCATATATTTT. This codes for CASSLTAGNTIYF.

V usage is TRBV21-1 and J usage is TRBJ2-2; the table's D call of TRBD1 was not tested on the DNA. TRBV21-1 is designated a pseudogene. This CDR3 is 20 amino acids long. CDR3 region: CASTNHPGVISPSKTGELFF. The CDR3 DNA reads as TGTGCCAGCACGAATCATCCAGGGGTGATCTCACCCTCGAAAACCGGGGAGCTGTTTTTT.

This clone was seen only once. The chain carries TRBV10-3 and TRBJ2-6; D is undetermined. From germline, CDR1 is ENHRY and CDR2 SYGVKD. The CDR3 spans 16 residues. Trimming left V 1 base short and J 0 bases short, with 7 bases between. The CDR3 DNA follows: TGTGCCATCAGTGAGTTTTGGGGCTCTGGGGCCAACGTCCTGACTTTC. This encodes CAISEFWGSGANVLTF.

The chain carries TRBV4-2 and TRBJ1-4; D remains ambiguous. The length of the CDR3 is 18 residues. Deletions cut 0 bases from V and 5 bases from J, with 19 bases between. Germline V CDR1 and CDR2: LGHNA, YNFKEQ. Here the CDR3 DNA reads TGTGCCAGCAGCCAAGACCTCTGGCCGGGGAAGGGAAATGAAAAACTGTTTTTT. Translating it yields CASSQDLWPGKGNEKLFF.

The J gene is TRBJ2-7, the V gene TRBV28; D not certain. The germline V gene encodes CDR1 MDHEN and CDR2 SYDVKM. Trimming removed 5 bases from V and 0 bases from J, with 14 bases in between. The CDR3 is 15 amino acids. Here the CDR3 DNA reads TGTGCCAGCAGTGTTGGGGATATAAGCTCCTACGAGCAGTACTTC. Amino acid sequence: CASSVGDISSYEQYF. Using reference TRBV28 and TRBJ2-7 for the parts outside the CDR3, the full variable domain is DVKVTQSSRYLVKRTGEKVFLECVQDMDHENMFWYRQDPGLGLRLIYFSYDVKMKEKGDIPEGYSVSREKKERFSLILESASTNQTSMYLCASSVGDISSYEQYFGPGTRLTVT.

The sample holds a few counts of this clone. V is TRBV28 and J is TRBJ2-1; 7 bases are shared with TRBD1. Trimming cost V 4 bases and J 3 bases; bases outside gene matches: 6. Germline CDR1 MDHEN, CDR2 SYDVKM. This CDR3 is 15 amino acids long. CDR3 loop: CASSSRQGFYNEQFF. CDR3 coding DNA: TGTGCCAGCAGTTCGAGACAGGGATTCTACAATGAGCAGTTCTTC.

The chain carries TRBV7-3 and TRBJ2-1, with 11 bases that match TRBD2. Losses at the gene ends were 5 bases for V and 9 bases for J; bases not matched to a gene: 9. This CDR3 spans 15 amino acids. Germline V lookup: CDR1 SGHTA, CDR2 FQGTGA. The DNA of the CDR3 is TGTGCCAGCAGCCTTTCTAGCGGGGGGATCTCTGAGCAGTTCTTC. Residues: CASSLSSGGISEQFF.